Presented here are 5 T cell receptor beta chains from one specimen sequenced in a study of technical replicates of blood from a handful of donors. Sequencing was performed with immunoSEQ multiplex PCR; in TCRdb, only in-frame clones are kept and a portion is missing. Among tens of thousands of clones listed, approximately 92% were seen once. Source material: T cells isolated from PBMCs. Receptor source: a human donor in good health. Some clones in this sample may be carry-over from other donors' samples.

CDR3 DNA: TGTGCCAGCAGCCCACTTCTGGGGGCTCGGGAAAAACTGTTTTTT. Its translation is CASSPLLGAREKLFF. V and J are TRBV7-2 and TRBJ1-4; D is possibly TRBD1 (6 bases). The germline gives CDR1 SGHTA, CDR2 FQGNSA. CDR3 length equals 15 residues. The V and J ends lost 5 bases and 8 bases respectively, with 18 bases between them.

The V call is TRBV4-1, the J call TRBJ2-7; 8 bases map to TRBD2. CDR1 MGHRA and CDR2 YSYEKL come from the germline V gene. V lost 5 bases and J lost 4; bases outside the gene matches: 10. CDR3 size: 15 residues. This CDR3 is CASSAWTSRTYEQYF. The CDR3 DNA sequence: TGCGCCAGCAGCGCCTGGACTAGCAGGACGTACGAGCAGTACTTC.

The V call is TRBV10-3, the J call TRBJ1-3, with D uncertain. V lost 2 bases and J 1 base, leaving 15 bases between the germline ends. From germline, CDR1 is ENHRY and CDR2 SYGVKD. This CDR3 comprises 17 residues. The CDR3 protein is CAISEKSYLSSGNTIYF. CDR3 coding DNA: TGTGCCATCAGTGAGAAGTCCTACCTCTCGTCTGGAAACACCATATATTTT.

The rearrangement joins TRBV11-2 to TRBJ2-7, with TRBD1 matching 8 bases. This CDR3 contains 14 residues. Germline CDR1 SGHAT, CDR2 FQNNGV. The ends lost 4 bases at V and 4 bases at J; junction bases unmatched: 6. The CDR3 loop reads CASSSETGVYEQYF. DNA of the CDR3: TGTGCCAGCAGCTCCGAGACAGGGGTATACGAGCAGTACTTC.

This chain joins TRBV19 and TRBJ2-5, with TRBD2 matching 7 bases. After removal of 3 bases from V and 2 bases from J, the junction contained 6 bases not matched to a gene. The CDR3 is 15 residues long. Germline V gene lookup returns CDR1 LNHDA and CDR2 SQIVND (reference sequence). The CDR3 coding sequence is TGTGCCAGTAGTATGAGGCGGGAGATTCAAGAGACCCAGTACTTC. Translation gives CASSMRREIQETQYF.